This T cell receptor beta chain is from a study of T cell changes during pregnancy in multiple sclerosis. Sequencing used immunoSEQ multiplex PCR; TCRdb keeps in-frame clones, though not all of them. The table records roughly 69,000 clones, roughly nine tenths of them present only once. The CDR3 runs 15 residues. Germline V gene sequence: CDR1 SGHTA, CDR2 FQGNSA. V was trimmed by 5 bases and J by 9 bases, leaving 20 bases between them. This chain links TRBV7-2 with TRBJ2-1; D uncertain. This clonotype originated in a female donor with multiple sclerosis, enrolled in a pregnancy study. Sequenced here: peripheral blood, sampled in the second trimester of pregnancy. CDR3 protein: CASSLISGDVTEQFF. CDR3 bases: TGTGCCAGCAGCCTTATATCCGGAGATGTAACTGAGCAGTTCTTC.